The 11 T cell receptor beta chains listed next were all sequenced from one sample in a study of beta chain features in type 1 diabetes. Reverse transcription of all isolated RNA meant that expressed TCRB transcripts were sequenced. Profiled with immunoSEQ multiplex PCR; TCRdb holds only in-frame clones, not every one. The table lists nearly 700,000 clones, 13% of them singletons. Whole-study results and caveats: Moderate yet significant TCRB CDR3 shortening was seen in Type 1 diabetes patients in all four CD4+ subsets.

Their specific antigens are unknown. Source material: naive CD4+ T cells from blood. These TCRs come from a man younger than 35 with type 1 diabetes.

V and J are TRBV27 and TRBJ2-6, with D unresolved. The CDR3 is made up of 17 amino acids. V gave up 2 bases and J gave up 2 bases, with 13 bases separating them. Germline V gene lookup returns CDR1 MNHEY and CDR2 SMNVEV (reference sequence). CDR3 nucleotide sequence: TGTGCCAGCAGTTTAGTCGCCCCCCAAGCTGGGGCCAACGTCCTGACTTTC. Its translation is CASSLVAPQAGANVLTF. The whole variable domain, remainder taken from reference TRBV27 and TRBJ2-6, is EAQVTQNPRYLITVTGKKLTVTCSQNMNHEYMSWYRQDPGLGLRQIYYSMNVEVTDKGDVPEGYKVSRKEKRNFPLILESPSPNQTSLYFCASSLVAPQAGANVLTFGAGSRLTVL.

This clone has just a few counts. The chain combines TRBV4-1 with TRBJ1-6; perhaps TRBD1 as D (6 bases). CDR1 is MGHRA and CDR2 is YSYEKL in the germline V gene. This CDR3 comprises 15 residues. V gave up 3 bases and J gave up 5 bases, with 11 bases separating them. Here the CDR3 DNA reads TGCGCCAGCAGCCAGACGGACAGAAATAATTCACCCCTCCACTTT. This codes for CASSQTDRNNSPLHF.

This clone turned up a few times. The chain combines TRBV10-3 with TRBJ1-6; no reliable D call. The CDR3 spans 17 residues. The germline CDR1 and CDR2 sequences are ENHRY and SYGVKD. Trimming left V 3 bases short and J 5 bases short, with 17 bases between. CDR3 protein: CAISDSTTPIDNSPLHF. DNA for the CDR3: TGTGCCATCAGTGACTCGACCACCCCAATCGATAATTCACCCCTCCACTTT.

J is TRBJ2-3 and V is TRBV29-1; 8 bases are a match to TRBD1. The germline V gene has CDR1 SQVTM and CDR2 ANQGSEA. The junction had 6 bases not matched to a gene; V was cut back by 1 base and J by 0 bases. This CDR3 is built from 16 residues. The CDR3 DNA reads TGCAGCGTTGAAGGGAGGACAGGGCATAGCACAGATACGCAGTATTTT. The encoded protein is CSVEGRTGHSTDTQYF.

This rearrangement joins TRBV10-2 to TRBJ2-3; 7 nucleotides line up with TRBD1. The CDR3 runs to 13 residues. The ends lost 10 bases at V and 1 base at J; junction bases unmatched: 5. Germline-derived CDR1 and CDR2 are WSHSY and SAAADI. This CDR3 reads CATPGTGTDTQYF. CDR3 DNA: TGCGCCACCCCCGGGACAGGCACAGATACGCAGTATTTT.

This clone was picked up a small number of times. The DNA of the CDR3 is TGTGCCAGCAGTTTCCAGAATCAGCCCCAGCATTTT. This translates into CASSFQNQPQHF. This chain links TRBV27 with TRBJ1-5; D remains ambiguous. The CDR3 length is 12 residues. Germline V gives CDR1 MNHEY, CDR2 SMNVEV (reference sequence). Trimming removed 3 bases at V and 4 bases at J, with 4 bases between.

This clone was counted a few times. The rearrangement uses TRBV7-2 and TRBJ2-1; tentatively, D is TRBD2 (5 bases). The length of the CDR3 is 13 residues. V was pared by 5 bases and J by 8 bases, with 13 bases between. Germline values: CDR1 SGHTA, CDR2 FQGNSA. CDR3 sequence reads: CASSPRPGDEQFF. CDR3 coding DNA: TGTGCCAGCAGCCCCAGACCCGGGGATGAGCAGTTCTTC.

This clone appeared a few times. The chain couples TRBV7-9 to TRBJ1-6; D unclear. Trimming took off 4 bases at V and 10 bases at J, with 8 bases between the two ends. This CDR3 is built from 12 residues. Germline V gives CDR1 SEHNR, CDR2 FQNEAQ (reference sequence). DNA for the CDR3: TGTGCCAGCAGCTATCCAAGGTCACCCCTCCACTTT. Translating gives CASSYPRSPLHF.

In this sample, this clone turned up a few times. This sequence joins TRBV10-3 and TRBJ1-5; D remains ambiguous. CDR1 is ENHRY, CDR2 SYGVKD, per germline. With 6 bases removed from V and 4 bases from J, the gap between germline ends came to 13 bases. This CDR3 comprises 14 residues. Written as DNA, the CDR3 is TGTGCCATCAGGGCCGAGGCGGGGAATCAGCCCCAGCATTTT. It codes for CAIRAEAGNQPQHF.

This clone showed up just a few times. The gene calls are TRBV2 and TRBJ2-3; 7 bases are a match to TRBD1. Germline CDR1 is SNHLY and CDR2 is FYNNEI. The CDR3 consists of 13 residues. J lost 3 bases, V lost 6 bases, and 3 bases had no gene match. In nucleotides, the CDR3 is TGTGCCAGCAGAGGACAGGAGACAGATACGCAGTATTTT. This translates into CASRGQETDTQYF.

This clone was observed a handful of times. V gene TRBV19 combines with J gene TRBJ2-7; 9 nucleotides agree with TRBD1. V was clipped by 5 bases and J by 6 bases; unmatched bases: 8. Germline CDR1 and CDR2: LNHDA and SQIVND (reference sequence). The CDR3 is made up of 14 amino acids. CDR3 bases: TGTGCCAGTAGTTCCGGGACAGGGTTAGGCGAGCAGTACTTC. Translating it yields CASSSGTGLGEQYF.